This T cell receptor beta chain was retrieved from a study of human T cells and chemical hapten exposure. Study details: DPC at 2% was the sensitizing agent, placed on approximately 2 cm by approximately 2 cm of upper inner arm skin. Slight differences in pooled library volume were the main source of varying TCR yields across samples.

General study points: Counts of TCRs expanded at PT1 correlated positively with patch test score. Large CDR3 similarity clusters arose significantly more often from expanded TCRs than from controls.

V lost 5 bases, J lost 8 bases, and 22 bases lay in between. CDR3 length: 16 amino acids. Per germline, CDR1 MNHEY and CDR2 SVGEGT. Time point in this sample: patch test 1, 2 weeks after DPC sensitization. The treatment was: therapeutic diphenylcyclopropenone sensitization with weekly scalp DPC. TCRdb analysed the RACE reads with MiXCR anew, one entry per CDR3 protein. This sample has around 77,000 distinct CDR3 sequences; 7.5% to 10% occur once, and the top ten carry roughly 3.3%. A note on this clonotype: Antigen: not known.

The clonotype was recovered from a woman aged 40 to 49 with alopecia areata. Some clones in this sample may be carry-over from other donors' samples. This rearrangement joins TRBV6-2 or TRBV6-3 to TRBJ1-5; no definite D call. Sequences were derived from whole blood, sampled in connection with sensitization to the hapten diphenylcyclopropenone (DPC). This CDR3 reads CASSTAREPRNEPQHF. CDR3 in DNA: TGTGCCAGCAGTACCGCCCGGGAACCAAGAAATGAGCCCCAGCATTTT.